The rows below give T cell receptor beta chains drawn from one sample of a study of blood T cell repertoires in COVID-19. The assay was immunoSEQ multiplex PCR, and TCRdb's table has in-frame clones only and misses some. The table records approximately 87,000 clones, 85% to 90% of them present only once. Sequenced input: peripheral blood. Receptors originate from a man between 65 and 85 years old with active or convalescent COVID-19. Each CDR3 is given with its conserved first and last residue. D genes are given only for firm matches. Clone size is given for some rows only: seen once, a few or many times, or a class if the clone is expanded.

cdr3_aa	cdr3_nt	d_call	j_call	v_call	clone_size
CASSDRAEREWQYF	TGTGCCAGCAGCGACAGAGCTGAGCGGGAGTGGCAGTACTTC	TRBD2	TRBJ2-7	TRBV7-9	few
CASSAAPGYNQPQHF	TGTGCCAGCAGTGCGGCACCCGGATACAATCAGCCCCAGCATTTT	NA	TRBJ1-5	TRBV28	NA
CASRLQETQYF	TGCGCCAGCAGGTTACAAGAGACCCAGTACTTC	NA	TRBJ2-5	TRBV5-1	NA
CASSLRGADTQYF	TGTGCCAGCAGCTTAAGAGGCGCAGATACGCAGTATTTT	NA	TRBJ2-3	TRBV7-3	NA
CASSQLESSGNTIYF	TGCGCCAGCAGCCAATTGGAGTCGTCTGGAAACACCATATATTTT	NA	TRBJ1-3	TRBV4-1	NA
CATSDPGQGNTEAFF	TGTGCCACCAGTGATCCGGGACAGGGGAACACTGAAGCTTTCTTT	TRBD1	TRBJ1-1	TRBV24-1	once
CASSVDPGYSPLHF	TGTGCCAGCAGCGTAGATCCAGGCTATTCACCCCTCCACTTT	NA	TRBJ1-6	TRBV9	NA
CASSSDRGRGGYTF	TGTGCCAGTAGTTCCGACAGGGGGCGAGGTGGCTACACCTTC	TRBD1	TRBJ1-2	TRBV19	NA
CASSYGGNNSPLHF	TGTGCCAGCAGTTACGGGGGCAATAATTCACCCCTCCACTTT	NA	TRBJ1-6	TRBV6-6	NA
CASSPRLAGGYEQYF	TGTGCCAGCAGTCCCCGACTAGCGGGAGGGTACGAGCAGTACTTC	TRBD2	TRBJ2-7	TRBV27	few
CASSIGLQVYEQYF	TGTGCCAGTAGTATTGGCCTTCAGGTCTACGAGCAGTACTTC	NA	TRBJ2-7	TRBV19	NA
CASSPQGLATDTQYF	TGTGCCAGCAGCCCCCAAGGACTTGCCACAGATACGCAGTATTTT	NA	TRBJ2-3	TRBV9	NA
CASSEYNLYEQYF	TGTGCCAGCAGTGAATACAATCTCTACGAGCAGTACTTC	NA	TRBJ2-7	TRBV6-1	once
CATSDRRINSYNEQFF	TGTGCCACCAGTGATCGGAGAATCAACTCCTACAATGAGCAGTTCTTC	NA	TRBJ2-1	TRBV24-1	NA
CASSLQAGGVNTEAFF	TGTGCCAGCAGCTTACAGGCAGGGGGAGTGAACACTGAAGCTTTCTTT	TRBD1	TRBJ1-1	TRBV7-8	NA
CASSLAGSNEQFF	TGTGCCAGCAGCTTAGCCGGGAGCAATGAGCAGTTCTTC	NA	TRBJ2-1	TRBV7-2	NA
CASGTGFNTGELFF	TGTGCCAGTGGAACAGGGTTTAACACCGGGGAGCTGTTTTTT	NA	TRBJ2-2	TRBV11-2	NA
CASSQEFQQPQHF	TGTGCCAGCAGCCAAGAGTTTCAGCAGCCCCAGCATTTT	NA	TRBJ1-5	TRBV4-2	NA
CASSSRGGETEAFF	TGTGCCAGCAGTTCCCGGGGGGGAGAGACTGAAGCTTTCTTT	NA	TRBJ1-1	TRBV6-5	NA
CAISESIVATGGRGISGYTF	TGTGCCATCAGTGAGTCGATAGTTGCCACAGGGGGCCGCGGGATATCTGGCTACACCTTC	TRBD1	TRBJ1-2	TRBV10-3	NA
CASSPTGDPNQPQHF	TGTGCCAGCTCACCGACAGGGGACCCCAATCAGCCCCAGCATTTT	TRBD1	TRBJ1-5	TRBV18	NA
CASSFLRGGSTDTQYF	TGTGCCAGCAGTTTCCTCAGGGGTGGGAGCACAGATACGCAGTATTTT	NA	TRBJ2-3	TRBV6-2/TRBV6-3	once
CASRQQVYSNQPQHF	TGTGCCAGCAGACAACAGGTGTATAGCAATCAGCCCCAGCATTTT	NA	TRBJ1-5	TRBV28	few
CAISPTGGQGQPQHF	TGTGCCATCAGCCCGACAGGGGGCCAGGGTCAGCCCCAGCATTTT	TRBD1	TRBJ1-5	TRBV10-3	NA
CASSGDYSNQPQHF	TGTGCCAGCAGTGGGGACTATAGCAATCAGCCCCAGCATTTT	NA	TRBJ1-5	TRBV2	once
CASRGLDNEQFF	TGTGCCAGCAGAGGACTCGACAATGAGCAGTTCTTC	NA	TRBJ2-1	TRBV6-5	few
CASSEAEPGLGAKNIQYF	TGTGCCAGCAGTGAAGCGGAGCCGGGACTCGGGGCCAAAAACATTCAGTACTTC	NA	TRBJ2-4	TRBV6-1	NA
CASSTGQDEKLFF	TGTGCCAGCAGCACCGGACAGGATGAAAAACTGTTTTTT	TRBD1	TRBJ1-4	TRBV5-4	NA
CASSYALAGANEQFF	TGTGCCAGCAGTTACGCTCTAGCGGGAGCCAATGAGCAGTTCTTC	TRBD2	TRBJ2-1	TRBV6-2/TRBV6-3	NA
CASRRRLESGELFF	TGTGCCAGCAGACGACGTTTGGAGAGCGGGGAGCTGTTTTTT	NA	TRBJ2-2	TRBV2	NA
CASSWSGRADDEQFF	TGCGCCAGCAGCTGGAGCGGGAGGGCCGACGATGAGCAGTTCTTC	TRBD2	TRBJ2-1	TRBV5-1	once
CASSLVGGDRGYTF	TGCGCCAGCAGCTTGGTAGGGGGCGATCGTGGCTACACCTTC	TRBD1	TRBJ1-2	TRBV5-1	NA
CASSELTSSYNEQFF	TGTGCCAGCAGTGAACTTACTAGCTCCTACAATGAGCAGTTCTTC	NA	TRBJ2-1	TRBV2	few
CASSEGQATDTQYF	TGCGCCAGCAGCGAGGGACAGGCGACAGATACGCAGTATTTT	TRBD1	TRBJ2-3	TRBV5-1	NA
CASSSPGQSNTEAFF	TGTGCCAGCAGCTCTCCGGGACAGTCAAACACTGAAGCTTTCTTT	NA	TRBJ1-1	TRBV21-1	once
CASSPSPSTEAFF	TGTGCCAGCTCACCAAGCCCGAGTACTGAAGCTTTCTTT	NA	TRBJ1-1	TRBV18	NA
CASSPGQVNTGELFF	TGTGCCAGCAGCCCCGGACAGGTTAACACCGGGGAGCTGTTTTTT	TRBD1	TRBJ2-2	TRBV28	NA